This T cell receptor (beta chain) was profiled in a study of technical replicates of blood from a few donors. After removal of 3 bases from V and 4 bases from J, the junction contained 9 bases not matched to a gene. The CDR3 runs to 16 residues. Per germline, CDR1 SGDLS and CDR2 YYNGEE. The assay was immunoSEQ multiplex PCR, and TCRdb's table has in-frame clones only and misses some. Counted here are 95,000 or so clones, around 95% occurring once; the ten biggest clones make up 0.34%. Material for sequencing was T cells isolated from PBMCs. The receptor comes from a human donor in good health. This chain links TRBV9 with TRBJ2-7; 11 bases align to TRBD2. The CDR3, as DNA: TGTGCCAGCAGCGCAACCGGGACTAGCGGCCAATACGAGCAGTACTTC. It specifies CASSATGTSGQYEQYF.